The rows below give T cell receptor beta chains drawn from one sample of a study of early T cells in non-severe SARS-CoV-2 infection. In TCRdb, the 5' RACE reads were re-called with MiXCR into one record per CDR3 protein. The table shows roughly 110,000 distinct CDR3 sequences, with around 10% occurring only once. Material: whole blood. The receptors were gathered from an adult who was a healthcare worker with PCR-confirmed SARS-CoV-2 infection or an uninfected control (not recorded which). Each CDR3 is given with its conserved first and last residue. Clone size appears in some rows only: once, few, many, or a class for an expanded clone.

cdr3_aa clone_size v_call
CASSQSGRATDTQYF . TRBV18
CASSGAGGSTDTQYF many TRBV12-3/TRBV12-4
CASIGDTEAFF . TRBV28
CASSSGPGTRDHGYF few TRBV7-2
CASSPPLGEQFF . TRBV6-2/TRBV6-3
CASSLYRDSYNEQFF . TRBV28
CASSLDSKTSPLHF few TRBV7-9
CASSLGSNVLTF . TRBV10-3
CASSQEETSPMIDTQYF many TRBV3-1
CASTLRNHNEQFF few TRBV11-1
CASSYSRENPNEQFF many TRBV6-5
CASSFEGFNTIYF many TRBV12-3/TRBV12-4
CASSENDRGGGYTF many TRBV12-3/TRBV12-4
CATTLAGGPSDTQYF many TRBV3-1
CSASGDLREPGDYGYTF many TRBV20-1
CVSSLQGDQPQHF few TRBV9
CASSYPGVQPQHF few TRBV6-6
CASSLGRYGSNNEQFF many TRBV7-8